The clone carrying this T cell receptor (beta chain) has at least ten counts. The sample comes from a study of regulatory T cells in long-lasting Graves disease. Between the trimmed V and J ends, which lost 3 bases and 1 base, there was a span of 18 bases. The CDR3 is 17 residues long. In germline, CDR1 is SNHLY, CDR2 FYNNEI. According to the study, TCR beta libraries were built with iRepertoire HTBI primers and CDR3-region Arm-PCR. TCRdb ran MiXCR on the multiplex PCR reads and lists one entry per CDR3 protein. This table has more than 350,000 distinct CDR3 sequences, about 15% appearing once. Stated time point: newly diagnosed GD, antithyroid drugs for less than 3 months. TCR sequences were obtained from RNA taken from PBMCs. The sample was also reused in another study, on T cells in Graves' hyperthyroidism and ophthalmopathy. From that paper: Stable hyperthyroidism and ophthalmopathy were separated using 13 V-J signatures.

The J gene is TRBJ1-2, the V gene TRBV2; a weak D match, TRBD1 (5 bases). The origin of this receptor is a young woman with Graves disease. Here the sequenced sample was peripheral blood mononuclear cells (PBMCs), taken at new diagnosis, from a patient treated with antithyroid drugs. CDR3 loop: CASSDATGGSRNYGYTF. The CDR3 DNA sequence: TGTGCCAGCAGTGACGCCACCGGGGGGTCCCGTAACTATGGCTACACCTTC.